This is a list of T cell receptor beta chains from one sample in a study of blood T cell repertoires in COVID-19. Using immunoSEQ multiplex PCR, the repertoire was profiled, and TCRdb retains in-frame clones only, with some absent. Of about 360,000 clones detected, 80% to 90% appear once; the ten largest clones hold 1.3%. Sequenced material: PBMCs or T cells enriched from blood (not recorded which). These receptors were taken from a man between 25 and 39 years old who had recovered from COVID-19. CDR3s include the opening cysteine and the closing phenylalanine or tryptophan.

j_call,v_call,cdr3_aa
TRBJ1-6,TRBV4-1,CASSQDQYSYNSPLHF
TRBJ2-7,TRBV7-2,CASSLGQGGSYEQYF
TRBJ2-1,TRBV5-1,CASSLVGGLDNEQFF
TRBJ1-6,TRBV19,CASSEQGADNSPLHF
TRBJ2-7,TRBV18,CASSPRTGSSSYEQYF
TRBJ2-5,TRBV3-1/TRBV3-2,CASSQGRTGWQETQYF
TRBJ1-1,TRBV30,CAWMTQVSTEAFF
TRBJ2-7,TRBV5-1,CASSLTANYEQYF
TRBJ1-1,TRBV7-9,CASSPLAGTEAFF
TRBJ1-1,TRBV18,CASSPGPAGAFF